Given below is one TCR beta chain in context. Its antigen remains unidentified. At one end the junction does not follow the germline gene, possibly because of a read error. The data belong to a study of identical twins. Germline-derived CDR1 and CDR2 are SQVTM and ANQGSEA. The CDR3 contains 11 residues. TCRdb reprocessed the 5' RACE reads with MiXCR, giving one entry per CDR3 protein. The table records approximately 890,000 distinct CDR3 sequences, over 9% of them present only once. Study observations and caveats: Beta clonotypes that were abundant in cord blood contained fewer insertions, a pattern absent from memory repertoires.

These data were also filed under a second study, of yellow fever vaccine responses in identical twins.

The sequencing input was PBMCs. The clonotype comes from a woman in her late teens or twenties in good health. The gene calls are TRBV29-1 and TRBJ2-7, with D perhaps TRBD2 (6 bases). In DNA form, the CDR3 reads TGCAGCCTCCGGGACGCCAGCGGGCTAATCTTC. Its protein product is CSLRDASGLIF.